These 21 T cell receptor beta chains were all obtained from the same sample, sequenced in a study of blood T cell repertoires in COVID-19. Only in-frame clones appear in the TCRdb table, and some are missing; sequencing was by immunoSEQ multiplex PCR. Of around 260,000 clones detected, about 88% appear once; the ten largest clones hold around 3.6%. The source material was peripheral blood. These receptors all stem from a man between 18 and 35 years old with active or convalescent COVID-19.

The chain combines TRBV20-1 with TRBJ2-1, with a tentative D call TRBD2 (6 bases). CDR3 size: 16 residues. Germline loops: CDR1 DFQATT, CDR2 SNEGSKA (reference sequence). V gave up 3 bases and J gave up 4 bases, with 19 bases separating them. CDR3 in DNA: TGCAGTGCTAGTTTCTATCGGGCGGGGAGTTACAATGAGCAGTTCTTC. Encoded protein: CSASFYRAGSYNEQFF.

The chain recombines TRBV5-6 with TRBJ2-5, with 7 positions matching TRBD1. The CDR3 loop spans 13 amino acids. CDR1 is SGHDT and CDR2 is YYEEEE in the germline V gene. The junction had 4 bases not matched to a gene; V was cut back by 4 bases and J by 4 bases. CDR3 in amino acids: CASSAQGRETQYF. DNA for the CDR3: TGTGCCAGCAGCGCACAGGGGAGAGAGACCCAGTACTTC.

The gene calls are TRBV5-1 and TRBJ2-5; a possible D gene is TRBD1 (6 bases). Germline CDR1 and CDR2: SGHRS and YFSETQ. V was clipped by 4 bases and J by 0 bases, with 10 bases between them. The CDR3 consists of 14 residues. CDR3 coding DNA: TGCGCCAGCAGCCCCGGACAGAACCAAGAGACCCAGTACTTC. Encoded protein: CASSPGQNQETQYF.

The chain combines TRBV11-2 with TRBJ2-1; 10 nucleotides match TRBD2. Germline V gene lookup returns CDR1 SGHAT and CDR2 FQNNGV. After removal of 5 bases from V and 7 bases from J, the junction contained 8 bases not matched to a gene. CDR3 length: 15 residues. CDR3 amino acids: CASSLGQTSGNEQFF. CDR3 DNA: TGTGCCAGCAGCCTCGGGCAGACTAGCGGGAATGAGCAGTTCTTC.

This chain connects TRBV5-4 to TRBJ2-7; 7 bases map to TRBD1. V lost 3 bases, J lost 5 bases, and 2 bases stayed unmatched. This CDR3 has 12 amino acids. Germline V gives CDR1 SGHNT, CDR2 YYREEE (reference sequence). In nucleotides, the CDR3 is TGTGCCAGCAGCTGGGGACAGAACGAGCAGTACTTC. This encodes CASSWGQNEQYF.

The chain combines TRBV19 with TRBJ2-1; D gene ambiguous. Trimming left V 3 bases short and J 8 bases short, with 8 bases between. This CDR3 has 12 residues. From germline, CDR1 is LNHDA and CDR2 SQIVND (reference sequence). CDR3 coding DNA: TGTGCCAGTAGTATGTCGGTACATGAGCAGTTCTTC. Its protein is CASSMSVHEQFF.

The rearrangement joins TRBV6-2 or TRBV6-3 to TRBJ1-5; 10 bases line up with TRBD1. V lost 6 bases to trimming and J lost 6 bases; unmatched junction nucleotides: 5. The CDR3 extends over 14 amino acids. Germline V gene data show CDR1 as MNHEY and CDR2 as SVGEGT. CDR3: CASSWDRGTQPQHF. The CDR3 nucleotides read TGTGCCAGCAGCTGGGACAGGGGTACTCAGCCCCAGCATTTT.

The chain carries TRBV9 and TRBJ2-1; TRBD2 matches 13 bases. V gave up 3 bases and J gave up 9 bases; unmatched junction bases: 9. The CDR3 covers 16 residues. Germline-derived CDR1 and CDR2 are SGDLS and YYNGEE. This chain's CDR3 is CASSAGLAGPLVEQFF. CDR3 DNA sequence: TGTGCCAGCAGCGCGGGACTAGCGGGGCCCCTAGTTGAGCAGTTCTTC.

This clone was seen only a few times. This sequence joins TRBV7-2 and TRBJ1-1; 8 nucleotides line up with TRBD1. From germline, CDR1 is SGHTA and CDR2 FQGNSA. The CDR3 sequence is 14 residues long. V dropped 2 bases and J dropped 5; count of bases not matched to a gene: 4. The CDR3 nucleotides read TGTGCCAGCAGCTTACGGGACAGGCAGACTGAAGCTTTCTTT. Protein sequence: CASSLRDRQTEAFF.

The chain carries TRBV7-9 and TRBJ2-7; TRBD1 aligns across 7 bases. The CDR3 is made up of 13 amino acids. The V segment lost 2 bases and the J segment 6 bases; nucleotides outside the gene matches: 4. In germline, CDR1 is SEHNR, CDR2 FQNEAQ (reference sequence). CDR3 in amino acids: CASSLTTGAEQYF. Written as DNA, the CDR3 is TGTGCCAGCAGCTTAACAACAGGGGCCGAGCAGTACTTC.

This chain uses TRBV7-2 with TRBJ2-7; TRBD2 agrees at 10 bases. After removal of 5 bases from V and 3 bases from J, the junction contained 10 bases not matched to a gene. The CDR3 is 16 residues long. The germline gives CDR1 SGHTA, CDR2 FQGNSA. The DNA for the CDR3 is TGTGCCAGCAGCCCCCGGGGAGCGGGAGGGTTCTACGAGCAGTACTTC. Translation: CASSPRGAGGFYEQYF. Full variable domain (outside the CDR3, taken from reference TRBV7-2 and TRBJ2-7): GAGVSQSPSNKVTEKGKDVELRCDPISGHTALYWYRQSLGQGLEFLIYFQGNSAPDKSGLPSDRFSAERTGGSVSTLTIQRTQQEDSAVYLCASSPRGAGGFYEQYFGPGTRLTVT.

The chain joins TRBV5-4 to TRBJ1-2, with D perhaps matching TRBD1 (6 bases). CDR1 is SGHNT and CDR2 is YYREEE in the germline V gene (reference sequence). V lost 0 bases to trimming and J lost 5 bases, with 17 bases between them. The CDR3 is 16 residues long. This CDR3 reads CASSLDLGGARYGYTF. The CDR3 DNA is TGTGCCAGCAGCTTGGACCTAGGGGGGGCTAGGTATGGCTACACCTTC.

The rearrangement joins TRBV4-1 to TRBJ1-3, with TRBD1 matching 7 bases. With 3 bases clipped from V and 4 bases from J, the junction kept 6 bases outside the gene matches. From germline, CDR1 is MGHRA and CDR2 YSYEKL. The CDR3 totals 15 residues. CDR3 loop: CASSHPQGSGNTIYF. DNA of the CDR3: TGCGCCAGCAGCCACCCACAGGGGTCCGGAAACACCATATATTTT.

This clone was recorded a few times. The chain has TRBV2 and TRBJ1-5; no definite D call. Between the trimmed V and J ends, which lost 7 bases and 5 bases, there was a span of 12 bases. This CDR3 has 13 amino acids. Germline-derived CDR1 and CDR2 are SNHLY and FYNNEI. CDR3 residues: CASTGLNYQPQHF. The DNA for the CDR3 is TGTGCCAGCACAGGTTTAAACTATCAGCCCCAGCATTTT.

This clone occurred many times. The chain is built from TRBV3-1 (or the pseudogene TRBV3-2) and TRBJ2-7; 8 nucleotides line up with TRBD1. Trimming cost V 1 base and J 4 bases; bases outside gene matches: 6. The CDR3 loop spans 15 amino acids. The germline V gene has CDR1 LGHDT and CDR2 YNNKEL (reference sequence). CDR3 DNA sequence: TGTGCCAGCAGCCAAGGATGGGACAGGTTATACGAGCAGTACTTC. This translates into CASSQGWDRLYEQYF.

This clone was picked up one time. The genes are TRBV12-3 or TRBV12-4 and TRBJ1-2; D is perhaps TRBD1 (5 bases). The ends were cut back, 7 bases at V and 7 bases at J, with 10 bases in the middle. The CDR3 loop spans 11 amino acids. In nucleotides, the CDR3 is TGTGCCAGCATTGGGGGGTTTGGCTACACCTTC. Its protein product is CASIGGFGYTF.

The rearrangement links TRBV2 to TRBJ2-1, with TRBD2 matching 8 bases. The CDR3 is 16 residues long. CDR1 SNHLY and CDR2 FYNNEI come from the germline V gene. V shed 6 bases and J 3 bases; nucleotides not matched to a gene: 10. The CDR3 DNA reads as TGTGCCAGCAGCTCCCGCGGGAGGTGGGTCTACAATGAGCAGTTCTTC. Translating gives CASSSRGRWVYNEQFF.

The chain combines TRBV5-6 with TRBJ2-5, with 11 bases lining up with TRBD2. CDR1 is SGHDT and CDR2 is YYEEEE in the germline V gene. V lost 5 bases to trimming and J lost 3 bases; unmatched junction nucleotides: 9. CDR3 length equals 16 residues. The CDR3 spells CASRSPGLAAEETQYF. The CDR3 DNA follows: TGTGCCAGCAGATCCCCGGGACTAGCGGCGGAAGAGACCCAGTACTTC.

This sequence joins TRBV10-3 and TRBJ2-4; possibly TRBD2 for D (6 bases). Looked up from germline, CDR1 is ENHRY and CDR2 is SYGVKD. V was pared by 4 bases and J by 8 bases, with 9 bases between. This CDR3 is 12 amino acids long. Here the CDR3 reads CAISAEGDIQYF. CDR3 DNA sequence: TGTGCCATCAGTGCGGAGGGAGACATTCAGTACTTC.

This chain connects TRBV30 to TRBJ1-2; 9 bases line up with TRBD1. Germline trimming cut 7 bases from V and 4 bases from J; bases unmatched to any gene: 10. This CDR3 has 14 residues. Germline loops: CDR1 GTSNPN, CDR2 SVGIG (reference sequence). For the CDR3, the DNA is TGTGCCTCGCAAGGGACAGGGTGGATCTATGGCTACACCTTC. Its protein product is CASQGTGWIYGYTF.

With regard to this clone: At one end, the junction sequence differs from germline, possibly due to a read error. This chain links TRBV10-3 with TRBJ2-2; D gene uncertain. Germline CDR1 reads ENHRY; CDR2 reads SYGVKD. CDR3 length: 13 residues. The CDR3 region is CAISGANIGELFF. The CDR3 DNA reads TGTGCCATCAGTGGGGCCAACATCGGGGAGCTGTTTTTT.